This TCR beta chain appears in the sequencing data of a study of regulatory T cells in long-lasting Graves disease. Library construction for TCR beta used iRepertoire HTBI primers and Arm-PCR of CDR3 regions. From the multiplex PCR reads, TCRdb called clonotypes with MiXCR, one entry per CDR3 protein. Here the sample spans 350,000 to 400,000 distinct CDR3 sequences, about 17% being singletons. Unmatched junction bases numbered 4, after V lost 4 bases and J lost 2 bases. This CDR3 has 15 amino acids. CDR1 is SGHKS and CDR2 is YYEKEE in the germline V gene (reference sequence). Broader study findings: Persistent Graves' patients showed less TCR diversity than newly diagnosed patients showed. Persistent disease exhibited a predilection for TRBV28, TRBJ1-2 and TRBJ2-5.

Time point specified: newly diagnosed GD, antithyroid drugs for less than 3 months. Isolated PBMC RNA provided the starting material for the TCR library. This clonotype was seen a handful of times. Its antigen remains unknown. These data were also reused for a study on T cells in Graves' hyperthyroidism and ophthalmopathy. According to that study: Pregnant or lactating patients were excluded, as were those with uncontrolled infection or other autoimmune disease. Ophthalmopathy cases were set apart from stable hyperthyroidism by a 13 V-J model.

The rearrangement joins TRBV5-5 to TRBJ2-7, with 12 bases lining up with TRBD2. Sequenced here: peripheral blood mononuclear cells (PBMCs), sampled at new diagnosis, from a patient treated with antithyroid drugs. The clonotype was recovered from a woman younger than 30 with Graves disease. CDR3 DNA sequence: TGTGCCAGCAGCCACGGACTAGCGGGGACCTACGAGCAGTACTTC. Translating it yields CASSHGLAGTYEQYF.